These T cell receptor beta chains were read from a single sample in a study of blood T cell repertoires in COVID-19. Here immunoSEQ multiplex PCR was the method, and the copy in TCRdb shows in-frame clones only, minus some. The sample consists of a few hundred thousand clones, 70% to 90% of them appearing once. The sample taken for sequencing was peripheral blood. The origin of the receptors is a woman aged 40 to 49 with acute or convalescent COVID-19. Each CDR3 is given with its conserved first and last residue. Fields, in order: clone size, J gene, V gene, D gene, CDR3 DNA, CDR3 protein. A D gene is named only where the DNA matches it firmly. Rows may omit the clone size; those that give it use once, few, many or a size class.

.	TRBJ2-3	TRBV14	.	TGTGCCAGCAGCCAAGATAGTCACAGGCCCTTCACAGATACGCAGTATTTT	CASSQDSHRPFTDTQYF
.	TRBJ2-4	TRBV19	TRBD2	TGTGCCAGTAGTATCGCGACTAGCGGGGAAAACATTCAGTACTTC	CASSIATSGENIQYF
.	TRBJ1-2	TRBV6-5	.	TGTGCCAGCAGTTACTCACCAATCACAAATGGCTACACCTTC	CASSYSPITNGYTF
.	TRBJ2-3	TRBV7-9	TRBD1	TGTGCCAGCAGCTTAGTGACAGGGTACACAGATACGCAGTATTTT	CASSLVTGYTDTQYF
.	TRBJ1-1	TRBV7-9	TRBD1	TGTGCCAGCAGCGCAACAACAGGGGCGGACACTGAAGCTTTCTTT	CASSATTGADTEAFF
once	TRBJ2-1	TRBV7-8	.	TGTGCCAGCAGCCGATCCCGGGACTTTGAGCAGTTCTTC	CASSRSRDFEQFF
.	TRBJ2-1	TRBV21-1	.	TGTGCCAGCAGCACCCAGAACAATGAGCAGTTCTTC	CASSTQNNEQFF
.	TRBJ2-4	TRBV24-1	.	TGTGCCACCAGTGCCTCAACCGGGGGAGGCAAAAACATTCAGTACTTC	CATSASTGGGKNIQYF
.	TRBJ1-1	TRBV2	TRBD1	TGTGCCGGAGCAGGGGGAATGGGAACTGAAGCTTTCTTT	CAGAGGMGTEAFF
.	TRBJ2-6	TRBV10-2	TRBD1	TGCGCCAGCAGACGGACAGGCTCTGGGGCCAACGTCCTGACTTTC	CASRRTGSGANVLTF
.	TRBJ2-5	TRBV5-1	.	TGCGCCAGCAGTTCCGCTGTGGGGGGGCCACAAGAGACCCAGTACTTC	CASSSAVGGPQETQYF
once	TRBJ1-2	TRBV2	TRBD1	TGTGCTTCCACAGGGGAGGTATATGGCTACACCTTC	CASTGEVYGYTF
.	TRBJ2-1	TRBV6-5	TRBD2	TGTGCCAGCATTGGGACTAGCGGGGACAATGAGCAGTTCTTC	CASIGTSGDNEQFF
.	TRBJ1-1	TRBV27	TRBD1	TGTGCCAGCAGATCATTCGGGACAGGGAACACTGAAGCTTTCTTT	CASRSFGTGNTEAFF
many	TRBJ2-2	TRBV30	.	TGTGCCCACAGGGCGAACACCGGGGAGCTGTTTTTT	CAHRANTGELFF
.	TRBJ2-3	TRBV11-2	.	TGTGCCAGCAGATCAGATGGAGGGCCACGAGGGGATACGCAGTATTTT	CASRSDGGPRGDTQYF
.	TRBJ2-1	TRBV7-9	TRBD2	TGTGCCAGCAGCTTTACTAGCGGGGGCTACAATGAGCAGTTCTTC	CASSFTSGGYNEQFF
.	TRBJ1-5	TRBV7-8	.	TGTGCCAGCAGTCCGGACAGATTCGGCAATCAGCCCCAGCATTTT	CASSPDRFGNQPQHF
.	TRBJ1-4	TRBV27	.	TGTGCCAGCAGTCTATTCGGACAGCCTGGGGAACTGTTTTTT	CASSLFGQPGELFF
.	TRBJ2-2	TRBV9	TRBD1	TGTGCCAGCCGGGGACAGGGGGCGACCGGGGAGCTGTTTTTT	CASRGQGATGELFF
.	TRBJ2-1	TRBV10-3	TRBD1	TGTGCCATCAGTGCCCCCGGACAGGGACAGTTCTTC	CAISAPGQGQFF
.	TRBJ2-1	TRBV4-1	TRBD2	TGCGCCAGCAGCCAACTGACTAGCGGGGCCCCACCTTACAATGAGCAGTTCTTC	CASSQLTSGAPPYNEQFF
.	TRBJ1-4	TRBV29-1	TRBD1	TGCAGCGTAGCGGGACAGGGGGAGGAAAAACTGTTTTTT	CSVAGQGEEKLFF
.	TRBJ2-2	TRBV7-6	TRBD1	TGTGCCAGCAGCCCCGGGACAGGGGTCACCGGGGAGCTGTTTTTT	CASSPGTGVTGELFF
.	TRBJ1-1	TRBV5-1	TRBD1	TGCGCCAGCAGCTTGGCCAGGAGACAGGGCGACACTGAAGCTTTCTTT	CASSLARRQGDTEAFF
once	TRBJ2-5	TRBV19	.	TGTGCCAGTAGTATAGATCGTGGAGGGCAAGAGACCCAGTACTTC	CASSIDRGGQETQYF
.	TRBJ1-2	TRBV7-9	.	TGTGCCAGCAGCCTTTCGGGAGGGGCGGTTGGTGGCTACACCTTC	CASSLSGGAVGGYTF
.	TRBJ1-2	TRBV11-2	.	TGTGCCAGCAGCCCGAGGCCTGGACAGAATCGCTACACCTTC	CASSPRPGQNRYTF
.	TRBJ2-2	TRBV7-8	.	TGTGCCAGCAGCTTAGGGCGTGCCAGGGGCACCGGGGAGCTGTTTTTT	CASSLGRARGTGELFF
few	TRBJ1-1	TRBV12-3/TRBV12-4	.	TGTGCCAGCAGTTTATCAGGTAACACTGAAGCTTTCTTT	CASSLSGNTEAFF
.	TRBJ2-1	TRBV4-2	TRBD2	TGTGCCAGCAGCCTCGATTGGGAGGGGAGCTCCTACAATGAGCAGTTCTTC	CASSLDWEGSSYNEQFF
.	TRBJ1-3	TRBV6-5	.	TGTGCCAGCAGTCGAACAGGGAGCTCTGGAAACACCATATATTTT	CASSRTGSSGNTIYF
.	TRBJ1-2	TRBV27	TRBD1	TGTGCCAGCAGTTCCCCAGGGGGCTATGGCTACACCTTC	CASSSPGGYGYTF
.	TRBJ2-1	TRBV3-1/TRBV3-2	TRBD2	TGTGCCAGCAGCCTCTGGCGGGGGGAAAACAATGAGCAGTTCTTC	CASSLWRGENNEQFF
.	TRBJ1-4	TRBV12-5	TRBD1	TGTGCTAGTGGTTTAGGGACAGGACCGGAAAAACTGTTTTTT	CASGLGTGPEKLFF
.	TRBJ1-5	TRBV19	.	TGTGCCAGCCCAGGGATCGGCGGTCAGCCCCAGCATTTT	CASPGIGGQPQHF
few	TRBJ1-1	TRBV18	TRBD1	TGTGCCAGCTCACCAGTGGGGACAGGGCGACTTGAAGCTTTCTTT	CASSPVGTGRLEAFF
once	TRBJ1-1	TRBV19	TRBD1	TGTGCCAGTAGTATCCCGACAGGGGGAAGAACTGAAGCTTTCTTT	CASSIPTGGRTEAFF
.	TRBJ1-2	TRBV9	.	TGTGCCAGCAGCATCTCAGGGGATGGCGACTATGGCTACACCTTC	CASSISGDGDYGYTF
.	TRBJ1-2	TRBV9	TRBD1	TGTGCCAGCAGCGAGGGGACAGGAAAGAACTATGGCTACACCTTC	CASSEGTGKNYGYTF
.	TRBJ1-1	TRBV3-1/TRBV3-2	.	TGTGCCAGCAGCCAAGGTCAGGGCGCGAACACTGAAGCTTTCTTT	CASSQGQGANTEAFF